Listed below are T cell receptor beta chains from one sample, sequenced in a study of response to subunit inactivated influenza vaccine. A single record per CDR3 protein comes from TCRdb applying MiXCR to the RT-PCR reads. Among roughly 520,000 distinct CDR3 sequences listed, over 25% were seen once. This sample comprised CD4+ T cells sorted from PBMCs, obtained roughly 5 days after vaccination. The receptors shown here come from a middle-aged man who received an inactivated influenza vaccine. Each CDR3 is given with its conserved first and last residue. Fields, in order: D gene, clone size, J gene, V gene, CDR3 DNA, CDR3 protein. The D gene is left open where the match is weak. The size of a clone is reported for some rows only, either as once, few or many, or as a class for expanded clones.

>NA|NA|TRBJ2-4|TRBV6-5
TGTGCCAGCAGTTACTCTAGACAGCCAGCCAAAAACATTCAGTACTTC
CASSYSRQPAKNIQYF
>NA|few|TRBJ2-3|TRBV12-3/TRBV12-4
TGTGCCAGCAGTTTTGGGAAGATCACAGATACGCAGTATTTT
CASSFGKITDTQYF
>NA|few|TRBJ2-7|TRBV6-2/TRBV6-3
TGTGCCAGCAGTTCGGCTGGTGCAATTCAGGACGAGCAGTACTTC
CASSSAGAIQDEQYF
>NA|NA|TRBJ2-2|TRBV9
TGTGCCAGCAGCGCCCGGCCCGGGGGAGGCGGGGAGCTGTTTTTT
CASSARPGGGGELFF
>NA|few|TRBJ1-6|TRBV20-1
TGCAGTGCTAGATTTCCGAGTTCACCCCTCCACTTT
CSARFPSSPLHF
>NA|many|TRBJ2-3|TRBV7-2
TGTGCCAGCAGCTTCGGGGATACGCAGTATTTT
CASSFGDTQYF
>TRBD1|NA|TRBJ2-3|TRBV7-2
TGTGCCAGCAGATTACAGGGGGGCACAGATACGCAGTATTTT
CASRLQGGTDTQYF
>TRBD1|NA|TRBJ1-1|TRBV5-1
TGCGCCAGCAGCTTGGAAGGACAGGGGGTCACTGAAGCTTTCTTT
CASSLEGQGVTEAFF
>TRBD2|NA|TRBJ2-3|TRBV4-1
TGCGCCAGCAGAACACCGGGACTAGCGGGAGGAGGCACAGATACGCAGTATTTT
CASRTPGLAGGGTDTQYF
>TRBD1|NA|TRBJ1-5|TRBV6-2/TRBV6-3
TGTGCCAGCCGGGACAGCGGCAATCAGCCCCAGCATTTT
CASRDSGNQPQHF
>TRBD2|NA|TRBJ2-3|TRBV29-1
TGCAGCGTAGCGGGAGGACGAACAGATACGCAGTATTTT
CSVAGGRTDTQYF
>NA|few|TRBJ2-7|TRBV29-1
TGCAGCGCATCCTTAGACAGCCAGCAGTACTTC
CSASLDSQQYF
>TRBD2|NA|TRBJ2-5|TRBV15
TGTGCCACCAGCAGAGATTGGACTAGCGGGGGCGGTGAGACCCAGTACTTC
CATSRDWTSGGGETQYF
>NA|NA|TRBJ1-6|TRBV6-1
TGTGCCAGCAGCCACCGACAGTCCGGCGGCTCCTATAATTCACCCCTCCACTTT
CASSHRQSGGSYNSPLHF
>NA|NA|TRBJ2-7|TRBV20-1
TGCAGTGCTAGAGATCTCGATAGAATCTACGAGCAGTACTTC
CSARDLDRIYEQYF
>TRBD1|NA|TRBJ2-7|TRBV27
TGTGCCAGCAGTAGGGGGCCGGACGGTTCCTACGAGCAGTACTTC
CASSRGPDGSYEQYF
>NA|few|TRBJ2-1|TRBV12-3/TRBV12-4
TGTGCCAGCACGTCGCCGGGCTCCTACAATGAGCAGTTCTTC
CASTSPGSYNEQFF
>NA|few|TRBJ2-3|TRBV20-1
TGCAGTGCTAGAAGGAGCGCTGGATTTACAGATACGCAGTATTTT
CSARRSAGFTDTQYF
>NA|many|TRBJ2-3|TRBV12-3/TRBV12-4
TGTGCCAGCAGTCAGACAGATACGCAGTATTTT
CASSQTDTQYF
>NA|NA|TRBJ2-3|TRBV4-3
TGCGCCAGCAGCCCAGGGTCGGGAGATACGCAGTATTTT
CASSPGSGDTQYF
>TRBD1|many|TRBJ1-5|TRBV5-1
TGCGCCAGCAGCTTGGGCCCTCGGGACAGGGACCCCCAGCATTTT
CASSLGPRDRDPQHF
>TRBD2|NA|TRBJ2-3|TRBV20-1
TGCAGTGCTAGAGATCGAAGGACCTCGGCGGGAGTCACAGATACGCAGTATTTT
CSARDRRTSAGVTDTQYF
>TRBD2|NA|TRBJ2-2|TRBV5-1
TGCGCCAGCAGCGGGGGACTAGCGGTTGACGGGGAGCTGTTTTTT
CASSGGLAVDGELFF
>NA|NA|TRBJ1-2|TRBV30
TGTGCCTGGAGCGGATCGTCAATCCGAGAGGCACAGGGAATATATGGCTACACCTTC
CAWSGSSIREAQGIYGYTF
>NA|NA|TRBJ2-6|TRBV29-1
TGCAGCGCTGTACAGGGAGCCAACGTCCTGACTTTC
CSAVQGANVLTF
>TRBD2|NA|TRBJ2-1|TRBV7-3
TGTGCCAGCAGCAAGAGCGGGAGTCGCAATGAGCAGTTCTTC
CASSKSGSRNEQFF
>TRBD2|few|TRBJ2-5|TRBV20-1
TGCAGTGCTCCCGGGACTAGAGCTTCGTACCAAGAGACCCAGTACTTC
CSAPGTRASYQETQYF
>NA|many|TRBJ2-1|TRBV29-1
TGCAGCCACGCGAGGGACGGCTCCTACAATGAGCAGTTCTTC
CSHARDGSYNEQFF
>NA|NA|TRBJ2-2|TRBV7-9
TGTGCCAGCAGCGACATCGTGGGGAACACCGGGGAGCTGTTTTTT
CASSDIVGNTGELFF
>NA|few|TRBJ1-2|TRBV28
TGTGCCAGCAGTTTAGCACAGGGATACAACTATGGCTACACCTTC
CASSLAQGYNYGYTF
>NA|many|TRBJ2-3|TRBV5-1
TGCGCCAGCAGCCTAGGGTCTTCATCTAGCACAGATACGCAGTATTTT
CASSLGSSSSTDTQYF
>NA|few|TRBJ1-5|TRBV2
TGTGCCAGCAGTGAATATTCCCGCACAGGTCAGCCCCAGCATTTT
CASSEYSRTGQPQHF
>TRBD2|few|TRBJ2-1|TRBV5-1
TGCGCCAGCGAATGGACTAGCGGGGGGACATACAATGAGCAGTTCTTC
CASEWTSGGTYNEQFF